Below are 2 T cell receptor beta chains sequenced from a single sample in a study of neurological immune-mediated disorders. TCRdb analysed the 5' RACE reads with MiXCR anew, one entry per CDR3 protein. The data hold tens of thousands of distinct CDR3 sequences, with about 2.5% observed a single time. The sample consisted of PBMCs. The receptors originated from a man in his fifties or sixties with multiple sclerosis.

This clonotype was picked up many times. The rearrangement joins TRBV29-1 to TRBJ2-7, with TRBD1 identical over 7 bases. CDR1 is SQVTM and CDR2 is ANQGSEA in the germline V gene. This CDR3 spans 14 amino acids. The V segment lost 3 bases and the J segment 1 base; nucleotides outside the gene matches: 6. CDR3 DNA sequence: TGCAGCGTTGAGGTGACAGGGAGATCCTACGAGCAGTACTTC. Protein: CSVEVTGRSYEQYF.

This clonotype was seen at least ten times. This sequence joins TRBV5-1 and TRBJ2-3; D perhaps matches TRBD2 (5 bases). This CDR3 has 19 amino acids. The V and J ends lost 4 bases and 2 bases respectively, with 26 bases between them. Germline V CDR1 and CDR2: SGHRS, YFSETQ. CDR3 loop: CASSPGTWRREVPTDTQYF. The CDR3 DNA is TGCGCCAGCAGCCCCGGTACATGGAGGCGAGAGGTGCCCACAGATACGCAGTATTTT.